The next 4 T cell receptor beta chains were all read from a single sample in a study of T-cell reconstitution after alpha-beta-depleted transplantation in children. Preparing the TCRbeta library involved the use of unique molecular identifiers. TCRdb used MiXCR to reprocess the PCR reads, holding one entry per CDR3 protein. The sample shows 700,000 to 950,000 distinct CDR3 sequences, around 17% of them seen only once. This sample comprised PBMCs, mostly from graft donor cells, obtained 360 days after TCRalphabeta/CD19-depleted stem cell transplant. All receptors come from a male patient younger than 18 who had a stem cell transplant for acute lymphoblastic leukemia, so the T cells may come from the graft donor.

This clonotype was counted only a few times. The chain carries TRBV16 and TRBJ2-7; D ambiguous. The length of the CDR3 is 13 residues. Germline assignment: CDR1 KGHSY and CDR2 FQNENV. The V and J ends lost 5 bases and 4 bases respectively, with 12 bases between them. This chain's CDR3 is CASSSKSFYEQYF. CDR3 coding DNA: TGTGCCAGCAGCTCCAAGTCCTTTTACGAGCAGTACTTC.

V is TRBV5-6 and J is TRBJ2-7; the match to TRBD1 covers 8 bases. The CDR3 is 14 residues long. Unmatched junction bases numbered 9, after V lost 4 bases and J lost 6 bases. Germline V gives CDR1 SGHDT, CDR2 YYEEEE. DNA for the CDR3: TGTGCCAGCAGCACACTGGACAGGGCCTCCGAGCAGTACTTC. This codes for CASSTLDRASEQYF.

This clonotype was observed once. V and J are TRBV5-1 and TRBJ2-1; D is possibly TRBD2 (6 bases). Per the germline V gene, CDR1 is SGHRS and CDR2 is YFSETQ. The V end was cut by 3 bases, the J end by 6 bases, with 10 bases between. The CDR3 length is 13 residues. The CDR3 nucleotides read TGCGCCAGCAGCTGGGGCGGGGCCAATGAGCAGTTCTTC. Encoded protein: CASSWGGANEQFF.

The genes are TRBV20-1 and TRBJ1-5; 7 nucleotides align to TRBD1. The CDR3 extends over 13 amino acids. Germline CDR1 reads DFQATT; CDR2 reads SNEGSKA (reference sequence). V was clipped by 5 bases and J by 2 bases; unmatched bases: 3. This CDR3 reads CSAYRGGNQPQHF. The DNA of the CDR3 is TGCAGTGCTTACAGGGGTGGCAATCAGCCCCAGCATTTT.